This T cell receptor (beta chain) originates from a study of chemoradiotherapy in HPV16-positive cancers. At the level of the study: Candidate HPV-specific clones and shared TCR motifs came from two HPV16-positive patients.

Details on this clone: The antigen is undetermined.

Germline assignment: CDR1 SGHNT and CDR2 YYREEE (reference sequence). CDR3 length: 14 amino acids. The ends were cut back, 1 base at V and 3 bases at J, with 8 bases in the middle. Here immunoSEQ multiplex PCR was the method, and the copy in TCRdb shows in-frame clones only, minus some. The sample shows about 3,000 clones, around 85% of them seen only once. Points from the study as a whole: Candidate HPV-specific clones and E7-related TCR motifs grew in tumor during treatment.

The chain carries TRBV5-4 and TRBJ1-5; D not resolved. The receptor was derived from a human donor with HPV-associated anogenital cancer. The material sequenced was blood, taken from a patient who underwent chemoradiotherapy. CDR3 nucleotides: TGTGCCAGCAGCTTGTACGGGAACAATCAGCCCCAGCATTTT. It translates to CASSLYGNNQPQHF.